This record covers a single T cell receptor beta chain. The germline gives CDR1 MNHNS, CDR2 SASEGT. V was pared by 4 bases and J by 0 bases, with 2 bases of the junction left unmatched. The CDR3 totals 15 residues. The data were produced by immunoSEQ multiplex PCR, yet TCRdb's version contains in-frame clones alone and is incomplete. The sample lists 55,000 to 65,000 clones; 80% to 85% were seen once. Thawed, overnight-rested PBMC were stained with GMM-loaded CD1B tetramer, viability dye and anti-CD3, then sorted. C32 glucose monomycolate from Rhodococcus equi was loaded onto the CD1B tetramers. PBMC for tetramer sorting were first depleted of CD14-expressing monocytes. The data were taken from a study of T cells in tuberculosis. Regarding the study as a whole: Some low-affinity tetramer-binding T cells may be absent from this sample.

The chain combines TRBV6-1 with TRBJ2-3, with 9 positions matching TRBD1. The sequence came from an adult woman with latent tuberculosis. The specimen was CD1b-GMM tetramer-negative cells sorted from PBMCs. The CDR3 DNA follows: TGTGCCAGCAGTGGGACAGGGGATAGCACAGATACGCAGTATTTT. This sequence encodes CASSGTGDSTDTQYF.